A single sample is the source of the 3 T cell receptor beta chains below, sequenced in a study of early T cells in non-severe SARS-CoV-2 infection (dated by TCRdb to about 2021). The library was built by means of 5' RACE. TCRdb names NextSeq 500 as the instrument used. TCRdb handled the public reads itself, with Q25 trimming in fastp and clone calling in MiXCR, and kept productive beta chains. Every entry covers one CDR3 protein and lists the most common genes and DNA from its rows. The sample includes tens of thousands of distinct CDR3 sequences, with 7.5% to 9% observed a single time. The ten largest clones take up over 10% of the sample. The specimen was whole blood, collected at baseline. The source is an adult who was a healthcare worker with PCR-confirmed SARS-CoV-2 infection or an uninfected control (not recorded which).

This clonotype was detected ten times or more. CDR3 nucleotide sequence: TGTGCCAGCAGCCTCCGCGCCGGGACTAGCGGAGACATTCAGTACTTC. Translation: CASSLRAGTSGDIQYF. This chain joins TRBV11-2 and TRBJ2-4; 11 bases fit TRBD2. The CDR3 spans 16 residues. Germline V gene sequence: CDR1 SGHAT, CDR2 FQNNGV. Unmatched junction bases numbered 11, after V lost 5 bases and J lost 8 bases.

This clonotype was observed many times. J is TRBJ1-5 and V is TRBV5-3, with a possible D match to TRBD1 (5 bases). TRBV5-3 is placed among ORFs of uncertain function. The V gene lost 4 bases and the J gene lost 2 bases, with 19 bases spanning the gap. The CDR3 consists of 17 residues. CDR3: CARSGNQGNCGNQPQHF. CDR3 DNA sequence: TGTGCCAGAAGCGGAAATCAGGGTAACTGCGGCAATCAGCCCCAGCATTTT.

V is TRBV6-1 and J is TRBJ2-1, with no clear D. The CDR3 is 14 amino acids. The ends were cut back, 3 bases at V and 5 bases at J, with 11 bases in the middle. The germline gives CDR1 MNHNS, CDR2 SASEGT. DNA for the CDR3: TGTGCCAGCAGTGAGCGGCCGCGGAACAATGAGCAGTTCTTC. Translated: CASSERPRNNEQFF.